Below are 4 T cell receptor beta chains sequenced from a single sample in a study of post-analysis software for immune sequencing data. General study results and limits: About 5 TRBV segments occurring more often in patients than controls included TRBV5-6, TRBV5-1 and TRBV20-1.

These receptors are not linked to any known antigen. Prepared libraries of TCR beta cDNA carried unique molecular identifiers. In TCRdb, the PCR reads were re-called with MiXCR into one record per CDR3 protein. Here the sample spans approximately 460,000 distinct CDR3 sequences, 40% to 55% being singletons. Material for sequencing was blood. Every receptor here comes from a girl under 18 with multiple sclerosis.

This chain joins TRBV11-2 and TRBJ2-1; tentatively, D is TRBD2 (6 bases). Deletions cut 3 bases from V and 10 bases from J, with 13 bases between. There are 13 residues in the CDR3. Per the germline V gene, CDR1 is SGHAT and CDR2 is FQNNGV. CDR3 in amino acids: CASSFGIGGEQFF. CDR3 in DNA: TGTGCCAGCAGCTTTGGGATTGGGGGGGAGCAGTTCTTC.

The chain joins TRBV7-9 to TRBJ1-6, with 9 bases that match TRBD1. The V gene end was trimmed by 0 bases and the J gene end by 8 bases; junction bases not matched to a gene: 2. Germline V lookup: CDR1 SEHNR, CDR2 FQNEAQ (reference sequence). The CDR3 covers 15 residues. The CDR3 nucleotides read TGTGCCAGCAGCTTAGCCCGGACAGGGGATTCACCCCTCCACTTT. This sequence encodes CASSLARTGDSPLHF.

The rearrangement joins TRBV12-3 or TRBV12-4 to TRBJ2-1; TRBD2 matches 13 bases. CDR3 length: 15 amino acids. V dropped 7 bases and J dropped 4; count of bases not matched to a gene: 4. In DNA, the CDR3 is TGTGCCAGCAACATACTAGCGGGAGGGTACAATGAGCAGTTCTTC. It codes for CASNILAGGYNEQFF.

This clonotype was observed a handful of times. The chain uses TRBV12-3 or TRBV12-4 and TRBJ1-6; D gene ambiguous. V dropped 2 bases and J dropped 9 bases, with 11 bases sitting between them. This CDR3 comprises 14 residues. In DNA form, the CDR3 reads TGTGCCAGCAGTTTACTCGAGACGGGTTCACCCCTCCACTTT. Translated: CASSLLETGSPLHF.